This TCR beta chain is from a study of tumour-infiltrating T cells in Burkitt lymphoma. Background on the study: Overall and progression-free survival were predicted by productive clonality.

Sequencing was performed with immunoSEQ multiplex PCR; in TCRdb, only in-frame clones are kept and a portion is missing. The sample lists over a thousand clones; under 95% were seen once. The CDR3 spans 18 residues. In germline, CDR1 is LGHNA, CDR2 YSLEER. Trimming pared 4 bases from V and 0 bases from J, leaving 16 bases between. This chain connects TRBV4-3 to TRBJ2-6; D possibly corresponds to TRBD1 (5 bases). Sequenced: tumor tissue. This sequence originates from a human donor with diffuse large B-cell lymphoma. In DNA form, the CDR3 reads TGCGCCAGCAGCCCTTTTTTAGGGGAAGACTCTGGGGCCAACGTCCTGACTTTC. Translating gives CASSPFLGEDSGANVLTF.